The 30 T cell receptor beta chains reported below all come from one sample, sequenced in a study of T cells after yellow fever vaccination. Via MiXCR, TCRdb re-called the 5' RACE reads, giving one row per CDR3 protein. This sample carries around 140,000 distinct CDR3 sequences, about 6.2% of them seen once, and the ten largest clones take more than 0.6%. The sample in question was CD4+ T cells sorted from PBMCs, obtained 10 days after the yellow fever booster vaccination. These receptor sequences come from a man younger than 45 who received the YFV17D yellow fever vaccine.

This chain uses TRBV10-2 with TRBJ2-1; 10 nucleotides agree with TRBD2. The CDR3 contains 15 residues. V lost 10 bases to trimming and J lost 6 bases; unmatched junction nucleotides: 12. Germline CDR1 and CDR2: WSHSY and SAAADI. CDR3 loop: CATRRASGRGNEQFF. The CDR3 region has the DNA TGCGCCACCCGGAGGGCCAGCGGGAGGGGCAATGAGCAGTTCTTC.

This clonotype was detected many times. The rearrangement joins TRBV7-2 to TRBJ2-3, with TRBD1 identical over 9 bases. Germline lookup yields CDR1 SGHTA and CDR2 FQGNSA. V dropped 3 bases and J dropped 3; count of bases not matched to a gene: 7. This CDR3 spans 16 amino acids. CDR3 in amino acids: CASSFGTGKLTDTQYF. As DNA, the CDR3 is TGTGCCAGCAGCTTTGGGACAGGGAAGTTAACAGATACGCAGTATTTT.

This clonotype was found many times. The V call is TRBV10-3, the J call TRBJ2-3; weak D call: TRBD1 (6 bases). Germline V lookup: CDR1 ENHRY, CDR2 SYGVKD. Trimming stripped 5 bases from V and 3 bases from J, with 15 bases between. This CDR3 spans 15 amino acids. The CDR3 spells CAISPGHMKTDTQYF. The CDR3 DNA is TGTGCCATCAGTCCGGGACACATGAAAACAGATACGCAGTATTTT.

This clonotype was seen at least ten times. The rearrangement joins TRBV15 to TRBJ2-3; D may be TRBD2 (5 bases). V dropped 0 bases and J dropped 4 bases, with 11 bases sitting between them. The CDR3 length is 15 residues. Germline V gene data show CDR1 as LNHNV and CDR2 as YYDKDF (reference sequence). The CDR3 DNA follows: TGTGCCACCAGCAGAGAAAGCGGACGTCCAGATACGCAGTATTTT. Translated: CATSRESGRPDTQYF.

This clonotype was seen a few times. CDR3 loop: CASTLGTDGYTF. As DNA, the CDR3 is TGTGCCAGCACGCTAGGGACAGATGGCTACACCTTC. V usage is TRBV12-3 or TRBV12-4 and J usage is TRBJ1-2; 7 bases are a match to TRBD1. With V trimmed by 7 bases and J by 6 bases, 5 bases remained unmatched. The CDR3 totals 12 residues.

This clonotype was counted ten times or more. CDR3 nucleotides: TGTGCCAGCAGCCCGGGGACAGGACGACTAGATGAGCAGTTCTTC. As protein: CASSPGTGRLDEQFF. The chain carries TRBV7-8 and TRBJ2-1; 8 nucleotides agree with TRBD1. Trimming at V came to 5 bases and at J to 8 bases, leaving 11 bases not matched to a gene. The CDR3 is 15 residues long. Germline values: CDR1 SGHVS, CDR2 FQNEAQ.

This clonotype was counted at least ten times. The chain employs TRBV18 and TRBJ2-3; D unresolved. V was clipped by 2 bases and J by 2 bases, with 8 bases between them. The CDR3 has 14 amino acids. Germline lookup yields CDR1 KGHSH and CDR2 LQKENI. CDR3 amino acids: CASSPSVLTDTQYF. CDR3 sequence (DNA): TGTGCCAGCTCACCATCGGTGCTCACAGATACGCAGTATTTT.

This clonotype was recorded many times. The V call is TRBV12-3 or TRBV12-4, the J call TRBJ1-1; 11 bases match TRBD1. Trimming removed 3 bases from V and 9 bases from J; junction bases left unmatched: 12. The CDR3 has 16 residues. In DNA, the CDR3 is TGTGCCAGCAGTTTCGGGACAGGGGGGGCCCCTGGGAAAGCTTTCTTT. This sequence encodes CASSFGTGGAPGKAFF.

There are many counts of this clonotype. This chain joins TRBV20-1 and TRBJ2-3; 10 bases map to TRBD2. The CDR3 totals 16 residues. J lost 2 bases, V lost 2 bases, and 7 bases had no gene match. Looked up from germline, CDR1 is DFQATT and CDR2 is SNEGSKA (reference sequence). CDR3 amino acids: CSARHLLAGFTDTQYF. CDR3 nucleotides: TGCAGTGCTAGACACCTACTAGCGGGGTTCACAGATACGCAGTATTTT.

This clonotype has a count of ten or more. The rearrangement joins TRBV4-2 to TRBJ2-1; a possible D gene is TRBD1 (5 bases). From germline, CDR1 is LGHNA and CDR2 YNFKEQ. Between the trimmed V and J ends, which lost 0 bases and 6 bases, there was a span of 18 bases. This CDR3 is 17 amino acids long. This chain's CDR3 is CASSQEGVPATRNEQFF. The CDR3 DNA reads TGTGCCAGCAGCCAAGAAGGGGTTCCAGCGACCCGCAATGAGCAGTTCTTC.

At least ten counts were recorded for this clonotype. This chain connects TRBV7-9 to TRBJ2-7; the D is unclear. The V and J ends lost 3 bases and 4 bases respectively, with 10 bases between them. Germline V gene sequence: CDR1 SEHNR, CDR2 FQNEAQ (reference sequence). CDR3 length: 13 residues. The CDR3 is CASSFELNYEQYF. The DNA of the CDR3 is TGTGCCAGCAGCTTCGAGTTGAATTACGAGCAGTACTTC.

This clonotype was observed many times. The chain couples TRBV4-3 to TRBJ2-1, with a possible D match to TRBD2 (7 bases). Trimming shortened V by 4 bases and J by 4 bases, and 17 bases separated the two germline ends. The CDR3 loop spans 16 amino acids. Per germline, CDR1 LGHNA and CDR2 YSLEER. CDR3 loop: CASSPWGGLSYNEQFF. CDR3 nucleotides: TGCGCCAGCAGCCCTTGGGGGGGCCTCAGTTACAATGAGCAGTTCTTC.

The rearrangement links TRBV20-1 to TRBJ2-4; the match to TRBD2 covers 8 bases. The CDR3 totals 13 residues. The V and J ends lost 6 bases and 2 bases, in that order; junction bases with no gene match: 3. The germline V gene encodes CDR1 DFQATT and CDR2 SNEGSKA (reference sequence). The CDR3, as DNA: TGCAGTGCAGTAGCGGGAACCAAAAACATTCAGTACTTC. The encoded protein is CSAVAGTKNIQYF.

In its sample, this clonotype was seen many times. This chain uses TRBV6-5 with TRBJ1-5; TRBD1 agrees at 9 bases. J was trimmed by 6 bases and V by 4 bases; bases with no gene match: 1. This CDR3 region has 13 residues. The germline V gene has CDR1 MNHEY and CDR2 SVGAGI. CDR3 coding DNA: TGTGCCAGCAGTTCGGGACAGGGTCAGCCCCAGCATTTT. Protein product: CASSSGQGQPQHF.

This clonotype was seen at least ten times. The CDR3 loop reads CSVEDPGLSYEQYF. CDR3 nucleotides: TGCAGCGTTGAAGATCCGGGACTCAGCTACGAGCAGTACTTC. The V call is TRBV29-1, the J call TRBJ2-7; tentative D call: TRBD2 (6 bases). Trimming cost V 0 bases and J 3 bases, with 12 bases left between them. Germline CDR1 and CDR2: SQVTM and ANQGSEA. The CDR3 runs to 14 residues.

This clonotype appeared many times. J is TRBJ2-5 and V is TRBV21-1; the table's D gene call, TRBD1, was not cross checked with the DNA. TRBV21-1 is assigned pseudogene status. This CDR3 has 16 residues. Here the CDR3 DNA reads TGTGCCAGCAGCAAAGGCCAGTGGGGGCGACAAGAGACCCAGTACTTC. Its translation: CASSKGQWGRQETQYF.

Ten or more counts support this clonotype. The chain combines TRBV5-1 with TRBJ2-7, with 9 bases aligning to TRBD1. Trimming cost V 2 bases and J 3 bases; bases outside gene matches: 6. The CDR3 loop spans 15 amino acids. Per germline, CDR1 SGHRS and CDR2 YFSETQ. In DNA form, the CDR3 reads TGCGCCAGCAGCTTAACCGACAGGGGGATCTACGAGCAGTACTTC. Protein sequence: CASSLTDRGIYEQYF.

This clonotype appeared many times. In DNA, the CDR3 is TGTGCCAGCAGCTTAGCGACTAGCGGGAGGGCCCCTGAGCAGTTCTTC. Translating it yields CASSLATSGRAPEQFF. The gene calls are TRBV7-9 and TRBJ2-1; 14 bases are a match to TRBD2. The CDR3 consists of 16 residues. From germline, CDR1 is SEHNR and CDR2 FQNEAQ (reference sequence). The V segment lost 0 bases and the J segment 9 bases; nucleotides outside the gene matches: 4.

This clonotype has at least ten counts. The chain links TRBV12-3 or TRBV12-4 to TRBJ2-7; the match to TRBD2 covers 11 bases. V dropped 4 bases and J dropped 0; count of bases not matched to a gene: 5. This CDR3 contains 16 residues. CDR3 amino acids: CASSSIAGGSSYEQYF. The CDR3 DNA is TGTGCCAGCAGTTCCATAGCGGGAGGGAGCTCCTACGAGCAGTACTTC.

This clonotype was counted ten times or more. This chain joins TRBV3-1 and TRBJ2-1; D remains unclear. The CDR3 totals 16 residues. V was clipped by 5 bases and J by 10 bases, with 24 bases between them. Germline lookup yields CDR1 LGHDT and CDR2 YNNKEL (reference sequence). The CDR3 DNA reads TGTGCCAGCAGCTCCCTAGGCTACCCCCTCGTACGGGAGCAGTTCTTC. Its protein is CASSSLGYPLVREQFF.

The DNA of the CDR3 is TGTGCCAGCTCACGTGGGGGACAGGGGGCCCATGAGCAGTTCTTC. This encodes CASSRGGQGAHEQFF. V and J are TRBV18 and TRBJ2-1; 12 bases are shared with TRBD1. The trim removed 4 bases at V and 8 bases at J, leaving 6 bases unmatched. From germline, CDR1 is KGHSH and CDR2 LQKENI. The CDR3 is 15 amino acids.

At least ten counts were recorded for this clonotype. V usage is TRBV10-3 and J usage is TRBJ1-3; no clear D gene. There are 15 residues in the CDR3. Trimming pared 2 bases from V and 4 bases from J, leaving 12 bases between. Germline assignment: CDR1 ENHRY and CDR2 SYGVKD. The CDR3: CAISEVESAGNTIYF. CDR3 DNA sequence: TGTGCCATCAGTGAGGTTGAGTCTGCCGGAAACACCATATATTTT.

This clonotype was recorded many times. The chain has TRBV15 and TRBJ2-7; D gene uncertain. The CDR3 sequence is 14 residues long. The V gene lost 5 bases and the J gene lost 0 bases, with 11 bases spanning the gap. Germline CDR1 is LNHNV and CDR2 is YYDKDF (reference sequence). The CDR3 nucleotides read TGTGCCACCAGCCCAGAGGCAGTCTCCTACGAGCAGTACTTC. It yields the protein CATSPEAVSYEQYF.

This chain joins TRBV24-1 and TRBJ1-1, with D perhaps TRBD1 (6 bases). This CDR3 comprises 15 residues. CDR1 and CDR2 from the germline V gene are KGHDR and SFDVKD. Trimming shortened V by 4 bases and J by 4 bases, and 15 bases separated the two germline ends. For the CDR3, the DNA is TGTGCCACCAGTGACTCGACAGGTCGAGGCACTGAAGCTTTCTTT. This sequence encodes CATSDSTGRGTEAFF.

This clonotype was picked up many times. The chain couples TRBV12-3 or TRBV12-4 to TRBJ2-5, with TRBD1 matching 12 bases. V shed 4 bases and J 3 bases; nucleotides not matched to a gene: 9. The CDR3 sequence is 17 residues long. The CDR3 here is CASSSLPGQGAEETQYF. The CDR3, as DNA: TGTGCCAGCAGTTCACTTCCGGGACAGGGGGCAGAAGAGACCCAGTACTTC.

This clonotype came up many times. This chain connects TRBV20-1 to TRBJ2-7; 7 nucleotides line up with TRBD1. Germline values: CDR1 DFQATT, CDR2 SNEGSKA (reference sequence). V was pared by 5 bases and J by 6 bases, with 10 bases of the junction left unmatched. The CDR3 loop spans 13 amino acids. DNA for the CDR3: TGCAGTGCTCCCGGACAGGCCCCTCTCGAGCAGTACTTC. Its protein is CSAPGQAPLEQYF.

The gene calls are TRBV5-1 and TRBJ2-3; D might be TRBD1 or TRBD2, each matching 6 bases. With 4 bases removed from V and 3 bases from J, the gap between germline ends came to 12 bases. The germline V gene has CDR1 SGHRS and CDR2 YFSETQ. This CDR3 contains 14 residues. CDR3 sequence reads: CASSQGTPTDTQYF. The CDR3 nucleotides are TGCGCCAGCAGCCAGGGGACTCCAACAGATACGCAGTATTTT.

This clonotype was seen at least ten times. The V call is TRBV5-1, the J call TRBJ2-2; 14 nucleotides agree with TRBD2. This CDR3 region has 17 residues. Germline V lookup: CDR1 SGHRS, CDR2 YFSETQ. V lost 0 bases to trimming and J lost 6 bases; unmatched junction nucleotides: 4. The DNA for the CDR3 is TGCGCCAGCAGCTTGGGACTAGCGGGAGGGCCGTCCGGGGAGCTGTTTTTT. Its translation is CASSLGLAGGPSGELFF.

This clonotype has ten or more counts. The rearrangement links TRBV5-1 to TRBJ2-2, with D hard to call. Germline CDR1 reads SGHRS; CDR2 reads YFSETQ. V was shortened by 2 bases and J by 7 bases, with 15 bases between the two germline ends. The CDR3 spans 15 residues. The CDR3 loop reads CASSFGLAEDGELFF. CDR3 in DNA: TGCGCCAGCAGCTTCGGCCTTGCCGAGGACGGGGAGCTGTTTTTT. Full variable domain (missing parts from reference TRBV5-1 and TRBJ2-2): KAGVTQTPRYLIKTRGQQVTLSCSPISGHRSVSWYQQTPGQGLQFLFEYFSETQRNKGNFPGRFSGRQFSNSRSEMNVSTLELGDSALYLCASSFGLAEDGELFFGEGSRLTVL.

This clonotype was counted many times. The chain links TRBV21-1 to TRBJ1-1. TRBV21-1 has pseudogene status. The CDR3 covers 17 residues. CDR3 nucleotide sequence: TGTGCCAGCAGCAATCTTAAATTTAGGAGCCCTTACACTGAAGCTTTCTTT. Translating gives CASSNLKFRSPYTEAFF.